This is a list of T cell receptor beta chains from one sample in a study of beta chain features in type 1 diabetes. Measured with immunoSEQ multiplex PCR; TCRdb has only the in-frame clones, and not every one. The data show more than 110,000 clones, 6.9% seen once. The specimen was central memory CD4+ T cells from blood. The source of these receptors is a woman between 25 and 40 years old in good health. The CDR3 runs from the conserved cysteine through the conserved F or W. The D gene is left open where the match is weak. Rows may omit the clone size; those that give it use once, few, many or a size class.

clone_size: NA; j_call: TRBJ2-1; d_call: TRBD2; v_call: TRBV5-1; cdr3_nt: TGCGCCAGGGGGACTAGCGGGAGGCAACGCAATGAGCAGTTCTTC; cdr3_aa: CARGTSGRQRNEQFF
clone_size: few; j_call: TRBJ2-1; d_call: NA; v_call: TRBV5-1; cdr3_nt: TGCGCCAGCAGCTTGGAGGAGGGCCAGTTCTTC; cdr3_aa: CASSLEEGQFF
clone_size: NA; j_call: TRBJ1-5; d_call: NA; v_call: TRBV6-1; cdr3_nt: TGTGCCAGCAGTCCCCCAGTTCCAGGGAATCAGCCCCAGCATTTT; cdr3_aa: CASSPPVPGNQPQHF
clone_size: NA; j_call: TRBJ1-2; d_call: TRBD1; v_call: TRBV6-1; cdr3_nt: TGTGCCAGCAGGGCCGGGACAGCCGGCCGCGGCTACACCTTC; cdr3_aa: CASRAGTAGRGYTF
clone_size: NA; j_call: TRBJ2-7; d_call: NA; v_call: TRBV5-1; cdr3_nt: TGCGCCAGCAGCCCGGACAGCCCGAGCTCCTACGAGCAGTACTTC; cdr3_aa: CASSPDSPSSYEQYF
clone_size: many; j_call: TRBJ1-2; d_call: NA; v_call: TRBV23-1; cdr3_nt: TGCGCCAGCAGTCACCCCCGTGGAGATAACTATGGCTACACCTTC; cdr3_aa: CASSHPRGDNYGYTF
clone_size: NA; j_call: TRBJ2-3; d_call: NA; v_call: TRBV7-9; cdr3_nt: TGTGCCAGCAGCTTAAGCGGACTCACAGATACGCAGTATTTT; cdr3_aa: CASSLSGLTDTQYF
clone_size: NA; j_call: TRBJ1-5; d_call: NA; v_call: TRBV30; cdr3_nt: TGTGCCTGGAGTGTCCTTTCGGGTGATCAGCCCCAGCATTTT; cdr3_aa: CAWSVLSGDQPQHF
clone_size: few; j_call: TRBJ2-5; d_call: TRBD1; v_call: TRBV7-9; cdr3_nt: TGTGCCAGCCGACAGGGGTCGGGAGAGACCCAGTACTTC; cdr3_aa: CASRQGSGETQYF
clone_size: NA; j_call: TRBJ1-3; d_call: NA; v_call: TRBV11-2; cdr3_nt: TGTGCCAGCAGCTCGGACAGTGGAGGCACCATATATTTT; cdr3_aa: CASSSDSGGTIYF
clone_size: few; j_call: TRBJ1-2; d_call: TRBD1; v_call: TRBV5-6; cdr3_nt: TGTGCCAGCAGCTTACCACATGGGCAGGGGGCCTATGGCTACACCTTC; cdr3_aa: CASSLPHGQGAYGYTF
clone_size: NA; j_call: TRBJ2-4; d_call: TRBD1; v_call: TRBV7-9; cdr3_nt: TGTGCCAGCAGCGCCGGGACAGGGATGAACATTCAGTACTTC; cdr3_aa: CASSAGTGMNIQYF
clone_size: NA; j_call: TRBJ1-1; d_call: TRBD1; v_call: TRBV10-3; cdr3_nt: TGTGCCATCAGTCGGTATGGACAGGGGAGGGTTGACACTGAAGCTTTCTTT; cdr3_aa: CAISRYGQGRVDTEAFF
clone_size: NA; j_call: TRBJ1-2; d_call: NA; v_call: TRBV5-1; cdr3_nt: TGCGCCAGCAGCGCGGATGGGTTAGATGGCTACACCTTC; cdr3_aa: CASSADGLDGYTF
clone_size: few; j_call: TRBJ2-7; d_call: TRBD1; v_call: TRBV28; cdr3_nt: TGTGCCAGCACAACAGGGGGCCCTGCCCTCTACGAGCAGTACTTC; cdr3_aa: CASTTGGPALYEQYF
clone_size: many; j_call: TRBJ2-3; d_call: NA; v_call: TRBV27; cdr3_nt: TGTGCCAGCAAGCGACCCGGGACTAGCACAGATACGCAGTATTTT; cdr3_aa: CASKRPGTSTDTQYF
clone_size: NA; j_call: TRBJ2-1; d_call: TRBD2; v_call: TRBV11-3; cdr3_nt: TGTGCCAGCAGCCCATCACCTCCGGGAGCGGGAGGCTACAATGAGCAGTTCTTC; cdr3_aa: CASSPSPPGAGGYNEQFF
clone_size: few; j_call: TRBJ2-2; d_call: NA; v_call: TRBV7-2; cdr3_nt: TGTGCCAGCAGCGTACAGGGTCGCACCGGGGAGCTGTTTTTT; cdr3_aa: CASSVQGRTGELFF
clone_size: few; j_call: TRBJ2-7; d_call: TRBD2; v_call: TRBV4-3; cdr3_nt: TGCGCCAGCAGCCCCAGGACCACTAGCGGGAGGTCCTACGAGCAGTACTTC; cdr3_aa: CASSPRTTSGRSYEQYF
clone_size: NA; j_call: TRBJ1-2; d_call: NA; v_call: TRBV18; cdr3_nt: TGTGCCAGCTCAACCGGTCCTGGCTACACCTTC; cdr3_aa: CASSTGPGYTF
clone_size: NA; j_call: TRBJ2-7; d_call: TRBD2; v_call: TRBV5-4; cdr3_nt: TGTGCCAGCAGCTTGGGACTAGCGGGAGACGAGCAGTACTTC; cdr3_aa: CASSLGLAGDEQYF
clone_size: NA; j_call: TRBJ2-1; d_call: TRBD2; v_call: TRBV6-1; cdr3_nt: TGTGCCAGCAGTGAAAGGCTAGCGGAAGTCTACAATGAGCAGTTCTTC; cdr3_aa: CASSERLAEVYNEQFF
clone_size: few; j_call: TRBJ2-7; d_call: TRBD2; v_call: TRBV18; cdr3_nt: TGTGCCAGCTCACCATCGGGGTTTCTAGCGGGGTCCTACGAGCAGTACTTC; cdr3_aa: CASSPSGFLAGSYEQYF
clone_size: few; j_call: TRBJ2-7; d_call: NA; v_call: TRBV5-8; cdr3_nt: TGTGCCAGCAGCTTGAGGAGTGCCTACGAGCAGTACTTC; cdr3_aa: CASSLRSAYEQYF
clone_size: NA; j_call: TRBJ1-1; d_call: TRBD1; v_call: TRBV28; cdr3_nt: TGTGCCAGCTACGCCAGGACAGGGAAGAGCACTGAAGCTTTCTTT; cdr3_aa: CASYARTGKSTEAFF
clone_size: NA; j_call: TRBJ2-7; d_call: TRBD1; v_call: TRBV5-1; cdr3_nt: TGCGCCAGCAGCTTGGCCCTTTGGGACAGGGGATATCGTGGCCCCTACGAGCAGTACTTC; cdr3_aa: CASSLALWDRGYRGPYEQYF
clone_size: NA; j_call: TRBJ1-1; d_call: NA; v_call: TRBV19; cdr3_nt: TGTGCCAGTAGTATAGACAGGGAGAACACTGAAGCTTTCTTT; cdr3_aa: CASSIDRENTEAFF
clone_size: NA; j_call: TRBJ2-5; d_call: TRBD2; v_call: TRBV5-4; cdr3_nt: TGTGCCAGCAGCTTGGCCAATAAGGGGAGGGCCGGGGAGACCCAGTACTTC; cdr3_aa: CASSLANKGRAGETQYF
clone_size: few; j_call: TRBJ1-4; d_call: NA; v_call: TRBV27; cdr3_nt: TGTGCCAGCAGTTTAGACAGTAATGAAAAACTGTTTTTT; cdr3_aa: CASSLDSNEKLFF
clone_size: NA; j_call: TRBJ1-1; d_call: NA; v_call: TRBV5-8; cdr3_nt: TGTGCCAGCAGCTCCCAGGTGGACACTGAAGCTTTCTTT; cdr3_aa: CASSSQVDTEAFF
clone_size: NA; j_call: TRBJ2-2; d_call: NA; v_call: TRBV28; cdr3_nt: TGTGCCAGCAGTTTGCCTAGCGCCACCGGGGAGCTGTTTTTT; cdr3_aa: CASSLPSATGELFF
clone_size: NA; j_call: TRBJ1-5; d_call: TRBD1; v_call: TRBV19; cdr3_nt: TGTGCCACCAATTTGGACAGGAATCAGCCCCAGCATTTT; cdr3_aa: CATNLDRNQPQHF
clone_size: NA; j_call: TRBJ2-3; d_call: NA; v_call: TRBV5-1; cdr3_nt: TGCGCCAGCAGCACCGGGACTCCACGGGATACGCAGTATTTT; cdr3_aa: CASSTGTPRDTQYF
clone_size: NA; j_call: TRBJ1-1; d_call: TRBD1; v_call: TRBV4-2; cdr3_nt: TGTGCCAGCCGGCTGACAGGGGCCGTCACTGAAGCTTTCTTT; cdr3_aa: CASRLTGAVTEAFF
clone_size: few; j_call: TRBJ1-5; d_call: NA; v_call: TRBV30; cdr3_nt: TGTGCCTGGGACAGGATGGGGAGCAATCAGCCCCAGCATTTT; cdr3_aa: CAWDRMGSNQPQHF
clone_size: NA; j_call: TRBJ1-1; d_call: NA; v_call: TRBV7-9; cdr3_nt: TGTGCCAGCAGCCGCGCCGTGAAGGAGGACACTGAAGCTTTCTTT; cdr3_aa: CASSRAVKEDTEAFF
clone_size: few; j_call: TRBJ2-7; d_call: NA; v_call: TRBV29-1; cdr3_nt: TGCAGCGTTGTAGGTGGGTGGGCGGGATCCTCCTACGAGCAGTACTTC; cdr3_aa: CSVVGGWAGSSYEQYF
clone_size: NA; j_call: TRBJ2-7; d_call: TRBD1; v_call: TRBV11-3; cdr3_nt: TGTGCCAGCAGCAGAAGACAGGGATACGAGCAGTACTTC; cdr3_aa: CASSRRQGYEQYF
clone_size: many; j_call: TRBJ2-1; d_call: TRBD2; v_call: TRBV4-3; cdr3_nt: TGCGCCAGCAGCCTCGACACGTCTAGCGGAAAGCAGTTCTTC; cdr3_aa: CASSLDTSSGKQFF
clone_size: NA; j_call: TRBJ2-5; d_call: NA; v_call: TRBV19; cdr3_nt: TGTGCCAGTAGACGAGTCCGGGACAACCAAGAGACCCAGTACTTC; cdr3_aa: CASRRVRDNQETQYF
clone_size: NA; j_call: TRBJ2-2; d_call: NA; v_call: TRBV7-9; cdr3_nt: TGTGCCACCGGCAGGGGATTGAACACCGGGGAGCTGTTTTTT; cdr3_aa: CATGRGLNTGELFF
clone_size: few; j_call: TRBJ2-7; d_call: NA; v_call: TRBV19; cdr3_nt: TGTGCCAGTAGTATCTTGGCTAGCGCTTCCTACGAGCAGTACTTC; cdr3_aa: CASSILASASYEQYF
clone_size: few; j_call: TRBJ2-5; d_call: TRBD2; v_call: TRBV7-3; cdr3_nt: TGTGCCAGCAGCGCCACTAGCGGTCAAGAGACCCAGTACTTC; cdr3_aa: CASSATSGQETQYF
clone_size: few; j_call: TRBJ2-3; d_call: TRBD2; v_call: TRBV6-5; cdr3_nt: TGTGCCAGCAGTTACTCGAAGCGGGGCGGGAGTACGCAGTATTTT; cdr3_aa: CASSYSKRGGSTQYF
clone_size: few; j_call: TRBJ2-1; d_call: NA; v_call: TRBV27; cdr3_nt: TGTGCCAGCAGTCCCAACCAACGAGCGGGTGAGCAGTTCTTC; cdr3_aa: CASSPNQRAGEQFF
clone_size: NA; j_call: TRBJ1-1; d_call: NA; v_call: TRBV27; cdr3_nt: TGTGCCAGCAGTGATGACTTCATGAACACTGAAGCTTTCTTT; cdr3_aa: CASSDDFMNTEAFF
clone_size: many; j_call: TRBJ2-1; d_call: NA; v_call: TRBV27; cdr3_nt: TGTGCCAGCAGTTTATGGAAGACAGACAATGAGCAGTTCTTC; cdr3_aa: CASSLWKTDNEQFF
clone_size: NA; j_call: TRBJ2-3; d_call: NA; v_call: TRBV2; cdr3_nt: TGTGCCAGCAGTGACGGGATGGCGGATACGCAGTATTTT; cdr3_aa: CASSDGMADTQYF
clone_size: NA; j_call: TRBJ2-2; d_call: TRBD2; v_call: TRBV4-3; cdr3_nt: TGCGCCAGCAGCCAAGATATTGGACTAGCGGGAGGTCTCGCGAACACCGGGGAGCTGTTTTTT; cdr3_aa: CASSQDIGLAGGLANTGELFF
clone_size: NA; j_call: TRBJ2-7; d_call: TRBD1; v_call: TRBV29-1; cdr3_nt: TGCAGCGTTGAAGGCCAGACAGGGGGGGACGAGCAGTACTTC; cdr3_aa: CSVEGQTGGDEQYF